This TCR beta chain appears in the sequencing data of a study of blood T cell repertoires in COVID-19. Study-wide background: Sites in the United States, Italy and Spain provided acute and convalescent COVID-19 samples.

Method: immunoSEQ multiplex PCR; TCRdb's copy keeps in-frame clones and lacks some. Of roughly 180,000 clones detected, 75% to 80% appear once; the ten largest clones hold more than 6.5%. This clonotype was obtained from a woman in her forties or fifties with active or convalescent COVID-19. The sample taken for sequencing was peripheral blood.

CDR3 in amino acids: CASSDGPHRGNPDTQYF. The CDR3 DNA follows: TGTGCCAGCAGTGATGGGCCCCACAGGGGTAATCCAGATACGCAGTATTTT. The chain couples TRBV2 to TRBJ2-3; 7 positions match TRBD1. The CDR3 sequence is 17 residues long. Germline V gene lookup returns CDR1 SNHLY and CDR2 FYNNEI. V gave up 3 bases and J gave up 4 bases; unmatched junction bases: 13. The whole variable domain, remainder taken from reference TRBV2 and TRBJ2-3, is EPEVTQTPSHQVTQMGQEVILRCVPISNHLYFYWYRQILGQKVEFLVSFYNNEISEKSEIFDDQFSVERPDGSNFTLKIRSTKLEDSAMYFCASSDGPHRGNPDTQYFGPGTRLTVL.